A selection of T cell receptor beta chains follows, all from one sample in a study of breast tumors, draining lymph nodes, adjacent tissues. TCRdb ran MiXCR on the multiplex PCR reads and lists one entry per CDR3 protein. In the table there are over 130,000 distinct CDR3 sequences, approximately 32% of which are singletons. Sequenced material: axillary lymph node tissue. The receptors here all came from a female donor with breast cancer. Some clones in this sample may be carry-over from other donors' samples. The CDR3 runs from the conserved cysteine through the conserved F or W. The order of the fields is V gene, D gene, J gene, clone size, CDR3 protein, CDR3 DNA. The D gene is left open where the match is weak. A clone size is listed for some rows: how often the clone was seen (once, few, many), or a class if it is expanded.

v_call: TRBV28
d_call: -
j_call: TRBJ1-2
clone_size: many
cdr3_aa: CASRSGQSPGGYTF
cdr3_nt: TGTGCCAGCAGATCCGGACAATCGCCGGGTGGCTACACCTTC

v_call: TRBV28
d_call: -
j_call: TRBJ2-5
clone_size: many
cdr3_aa: CASTSNGKTQYF
cdr3_nt: TGTGCCAGTACTAGTAATGGCAAGACCCAGTACTTC

v_call: TRBV4-1
d_call: -
j_call: TRBJ2-7
clone_size: -
cdr3_aa: CASSQVLVGFEQYF
cdr3_nt: TGCGCCAGCAGCCAAGTACTGGTGGGGTTCGAGCAGTACTTC

v_call: TRBV15
d_call: -
j_call: TRBJ1-6
clone_size: -
cdr3_aa: CAPGGSLSYNSPLHF
cdr3_nt: TGTGCCCCCGGAGGGTCTCTCTCCTATAATTCACCCCTCCACTTT

v_call: TRBV29-1
d_call: TRBD2
j_call: TRBJ2-1
clone_size: -
cdr3_aa: CSVVSSGFLNEQFF
cdr3_nt: TGCAGCGTAGTTTCTAGCGGGTTTCTCAATGAGCAGTTCTTC

v_call: TRBV6-1
d_call: -
j_call: TRBJ1-2
clone_size: few
cdr3_aa: CASSQGGVRNYGYTF
cdr3_nt: TGTGCCAGCAGTCAAGGGGGGGTACGAAACTATGGCTACACCTTC

v_call: TRBV6-2/TRBV6-3
d_call: -
j_call: TRBJ1-4
clone_size: -
cdr3_aa: CASVTGGATNEKLFF
cdr3_nt: TGTGCCAGCGTTACCGGAGGGGCTACAAATGAAAAACTGTTTTTT

v_call: TRBV7-7
d_call: TRBD1
j_call: TRBJ1-2
clone_size: -
cdr3_aa: CASSLWGQGVYGYTF
cdr3_nt: TGTGCTAGCAGCTTATGGGGCCAGGGGGTATACGGCTACACCTTC

v_call: TRBV12-3/TRBV12-4
d_call: -
j_call: TRBJ2-2
clone_size: many
cdr3_aa: CASSFVGERTGELFF
cdr3_nt: TGTGCCAGCAGTTTCGTGGGGGAACGGACCGGGGAGCTGTTTTTT

v_call: TRBV2
d_call: TRBD1
j_call: TRBJ1-1
clone_size: -
cdr3_aa: CASRRRDRGNTEAFF
cdr3_nt: TGTGCCAGCAGGCGCCGGGACAGGGGGAACACTGAAGCTTTCTTT

v_call: TRBV2
d_call: TRBD1
j_call: TRBJ2-5
clone_size: many
cdr3_aa: CASRTGVEETQYF
cdr3_nt: TGTGCCAGCAGGACAGGGGTCGAAGAGACCCAGTACTTC

v_call: TRBV7-8
d_call: -
j_call: TRBJ2-5
clone_size: once
cdr3_aa: CASSLGLSPPEYF
cdr3_nt: TGTGCCAGCAGCTTAGGACTAAGCCCGCCTGAGTACTTC

v_call: TRBV30
d_call: -
j_call: TRBJ1-5
clone_size: -
cdr3_aa: CAWSHAGPYQPQHF
cdr3_nt: TGTGCCTGGAGTCACGCGGGGCCGTATCAGCCCCAGCATTTT

v_call: TRBV4-1
d_call: -
j_call: TRBJ1-5
clone_size: many
cdr3_aa: CASSLRVIRHNQPQHF
cdr3_nt: TGCGCCAGCAGCCTCCGGGTCATCAGGCACAATCAGCCCCAGCATTTT

v_call: TRBV7-2
d_call: TRBD1
j_call: TRBJ1-2
clone_size: -
cdr3_aa: CASSLEGTAQTNYGYTF
cdr3_nt: TGTGCCAGCAGCTTAGAGGGGACAGCTCAAACTAACTATGGCTACACCTTC

v_call: TRBV4-3
d_call: -
j_call: TRBJ1-2
clone_size: many
cdr3_aa: CASSDRHGGGYTF
cdr3_nt: TGCGCCAGCAGCGACAGGCATGGTGGGGGCTACACCTTC

v_call: TRBV7-3
d_call: TRBD1
j_call: TRBJ2-4
clone_size: many
cdr3_aa: CASSQDRGGGIQYF
cdr3_nt: TGTGCCAGCAGCCAGGACAGGGGTGGAGGCATTCAGTACTTC